The rows below give T cell receptor beta chains drawn from one sample of a study of blood T cell repertoires in COVID-19. The table came from immunoSEQ multiplex PCR; TCRdb's copy has only in-frame clones and leaves some out. This table has over 200,000 clones, over 80% appearing once. The sequenced sample was peripheral blood. These receptors all stem from a man aged 25-45 years with COVID-19, enrolled during active disease. The CDR3 runs from the conserved cysteine through the conserved F or W. Each record gives: J gene, V gene, D gene, clone size, CDR3 DNA, CDR3 protein. A D gene is named only where the DNA matches it firmly. Clone size is stated in some rows and not others, as once, few, many or a class when expanded.

TRBJ1-5 TRBV2 NA NA TGTGCCAGCAGTGAAGGGGCTGAACAGCCCCAGCATTTT CASSEGAEQPQHF
TRBJ1-2 TRBV5-5 TRBD1 NA TGTGCCAGCAGCCTCGGGACAGTAAGCTATGGCTACACCTTC CASSLGTVSYGYTF
TRBJ1-5 TRBV5-5 NA NA TGTGCCAGCAGCTTGAACGGGGAGAATCAGCCCCAGCATTTT CASSLNGENQPQHF
TRBJ2-7 TRBV5-6 TRBD1 NA TGTGCCAGCAGCTTGAGTTACCGGGACAGGCCGTCGGAGGAGCAGTACTTC CASSLSYRDRPSEEQYF
TRBJ1-6 TRBV7-2 NA NA TGTGCCAGCAGCTCTCATACAGGGAGTTCACCCCTCCACTTT CASSSHTGSSPLHF
TRBJ1-3 TRBV6-2/TRBV6-3 NA NA TGTGCCAGCAGTCAGGCGATCTCTGGAAACACCATATATTTT CASSQAISGNTIYF
TRBJ2-1 TRBV18 NA NA TGTGCCAGCTCACCACTGGGGGGATACAATGAGCAGTTCTTC CASSPLGGYNEQFF
TRBJ2-7 TRBV6-5 NA NA TGTGCCAGCAGTAACAGGGACCACTACGAGCAGTACTTC CASSNRDHYEQYF
TRBJ2-7 TRBV7-2 TRBD1 once TGTGCCAGCAGCTGGAACCAGGGGGCCCACGAGCAGTACTTC CASSWNQGAHEQYF
TRBJ2-7 TRBV4-1 NA NA TGCGCCAGCAGCCAAGTTGAGGGAACCTACGAGCAGTACTTC CASSQVEGTYEQYF
TRBJ1-1 TRBV28 NA NA TGTGCCAGCAGGGAACAGAGGTGGGGCGTTTTCTTT CASREQRWGVFF
TRBJ2-7 TRBV9 TRBD2 NA TGTGCCAGCAGCGTTAGCGGGAGGGCCGTCTACGAGCAGTACTTC CASSVSGRAVYEQYF
TRBJ2-7 TRBV11-2 NA NA TGTGCCAGCAGCTTAGAGGGGGGAGGTAGGGAGCAGTACTTC CASSLEGGGREQYF
TRBJ2-1 TRBV6-6 NA NA TGTGCCAGCAGTTACTCGGGCTCTAATGAGCAGTTCTTC CASSYSGSNEQFF
TRBJ2-7 TRBV3-1/TRBV3-2 NA NA TGTGCCAGCAGCCAAGATCTAGCCTCATCCTACGAGCAGTACTTC CASSQDLASSYEQYF
TRBJ1-1 TRBV9 NA NA TGTGCCAGCAGCGCGACGGGGAGTTTGGTTGAAGCTTTCTTT CASSATGSLVEAFF
TRBJ2-2 TRBV20-1 NA NA TGCAGTGCTAGTGCTGGCTTTAACACCGGGGAGCTGTTTTTT CSASAGFNTGELFF
TRBJ2-7 TRBV6-6 TRBD2 NA TGTGCCAGCAGTCCCCCCCCGAGGCTAGCGGGGGCCGCAGGAACCTACGAGCAGTACTTC CASSPPPRLAGAAGTYEQYF
TRBJ2-3 TRBV27 NA NA TGTGCCAGCAGCTCCCTCCGGGGAGATACGCAGTATTTT CASSSLRGDTQYF
TRBJ2-7 TRBV27 TRBD1 NA TGTGCCAGCAGTTTCGGGACAGGGGGCTACGAGCAGTACTTC CASSFGTGGYEQYF
TRBJ1-1 TRBV9 TRBD1 NA TGTGCCAGCAGCGCTGGGGGGACAGTTAACACTGAAGCTTTCTTT CASSAGGTVNTEAFF
TRBJ2-3 TRBV7-2 TRBD2 NA TGTGCCAGCAGCTTAGCGCGGGGGGATCTAGGTAGAACAGATACGCAGTATTTT CASSLARGDLGRTDTQYF
TRBJ2-7 TRBV28 TRBD1 NA TGTGCCAGCAGTGCAAAACCGGGACAGGGGCCGTTTTACGAGCAGTACTTC CASSAKPGQGPFYEQYF
TRBJ1-1 TRBV3-1/TRBV3-2 TRBD1 NA TGTGCCAGCAGCCAAGGGTCAGGGGGCACTGAAGCTTTCTTT CASSQGSGGTEAFF
TRBJ1-5 TRBV5-8 NA NA TGTGCCAGCACCATATCCTCCGGATGGGAGATAGACGGCAATCAGCCCCAGCATTTT CASTISSGWEIDGNQPQHF
TRBJ2-7 TRBV2 TRBD2 NA TGTGCCAGCAGCCCCGGGGGGGTCGAGCAGTACTTC CASSPGGVEQYF
TRBJ2-7 TRBV18 TRBD1 NA TGTGCCAGCTCACCTACGGGACAGGGATACTACGAGCAGTACTTC CASSPTGQGYYEQYF
TRBJ2-7 TRBV28 NA NA TGTGCCAGCAGTCGAGCCCCAGGCGAGCAGTACTTC CASSRAPGEQYF
TRBJ2-1 TRBV24-1 TRBD2 NA TGTGCCACCAGCGGACCCACTAGCGACACCTACAATGAGCAGTTCTTC CATSGPTSDTYNEQFF
TRBJ1-1 TRBV3-1/TRBV3-2 NA NA TGTGCCAGCAGCCAAGAGTCGGGGACAAATGAAGCTTTCTTT CASSQESGTNEAFF
TRBJ2-3 TRBV7-9 TRBD2 NA TGTGCCAGCAGCTTAGTACCAGCGGGGCGGGATACGCAGTATTTT CASSLVPAGRDTQYF
TRBJ1-5 TRBV12-3/TRBV12-4 NA NA TGTGCCAGCAGTAGCGGACGTCAGCCCCAGCATTTT CASSSGRQPQHF
TRBJ1-2 TRBV18 NA NA TGTGCCAGCTCACTCGCCGGGATTGGAGGGGAAGTCTATGGCTACACCTTC CASSLAGIGGEVYGYTF
TRBJ2-3 TRBV2 TRBD2 NA TGTGCCAGCAGTGATCGACTAGCGGGAGTAGATACGCAGTATTTT CASSDRLAGVDTQYF
TRBJ1-1 TRBV25-1 NA NA TGTGCCAGCAGTGAATTGAACAGGAAAGGCACTGAAGCTTTCTTT CASSELNRKGTEAFF
TRBJ2-1 TRBV19 NA NA TGTGCCAGCCGCCCTAGCGCCTACAATGAGCAGTTCTTC CASRPSAYNEQFF
TRBJ2-7 TRBV28 TRBD1 NA TGTGCCAGCAGGGGGACAGGGGGCTACGAGCAGTACTTC CASRGTGGYEQYF
TRBJ2-2 TRBV27 TRBD1 NA TGTGCCAGCAGCCGTCGACGTCCCGGGACAGGGGTGGACACCGGGGAGCTGTTTTTT CASSRRRPGTGVDTGELFF
TRBJ1-4 TRBV9 NA NA TGTGCCAGCAGCGTAGCTGCAGGGGCTGAAAAACTGTTTTTT CASSVAAGAEKLFF
TRBJ2-1 TRBV5-1 TRBD2 NA TGCGCCAGCACCCGTCTAGCGGGGGGGCCAAATGAGCAGTTCTTC CASTRLAGGPNEQFF
TRBJ2-1 TRBV7-8 TRBD2 NA TGTGCCAGCAGCCCCGAGGCCGGCGGGAGAAAGTTCTTC CASSPEAGGRKFF
TRBJ1-5 TRBV12-3/TRBV12-4 NA once TGTGCCAGCAGTTTAGCGCAGGGCCAGCCCCAGCATTTT CASSLAQGQPQHF
TRBJ1-4 TRBV6-6 NA NA TGTGCCAGCAGGCCTTGGCCTAGTGAAAAACTGTTTTTT CASRPWPSEKLFF
TRBJ1-2 TRBV28 NA NA TGTGCCACTACGAAGAACTATGGCTACACCTTC CATTKNYGYTF
TRBJ2-6 TRBV19 NA NA TGTGCCAGCCTCCAAGGGGAGGGGGCTGGGGCCAACGTCCTGACTTTC CASLQGEGAGANVLTF
TRBJ2-6 TRBV25-1 TRBD2 NA TGTGCCAGCGCGGGGGGGCCCGGGGCCAACGTCCTGACTTTC CASAGGPGANVLTF
TRBJ2-2 TRBV6-1 NA NA TGTGCCAGCAGTGCAGGAACCGGGGAGCTGTTTTTT CASSAGTGELFF
TRBJ2-1 TRBV6-4 TRBD2 NA TGTGCCAGCAGCCGACGGGAGCGGGAGTCCAATGAGCAGTTCTTC CASSRRERESNEQFF
TRBJ2-7 TRBV19 NA NA TGTGCCAGTAGTTTCGAAAGGAGCTCCTACGAGCAGTACTTC CASSFERSSYEQYF
TRBJ2-1 TRBV28 NA NA TGTGCCAGCAGTTCCGCCCATGAGGCTCGGAACAATGAGCAGTTCTTC CASSSAHEARNNEQFF
TRBJ2-3 TRBV5-1 NA once TGCGCCAGCAGCTTTTCAGGGCGCGAGGTTAAGTCTACGCAGTATTTT CASSFSGREVKSTQYF
TRBJ1-3 TRBV12-3/TRBV12-4 NA once TGTGCCAGCAGACTAGGAAACACCATATATTTT CASRLGNTIYF
TRBJ1-1 TRBV6-2/TRBV6-3 TRBD1 NA TGTGCCAGCAGTTCGCCCGACAGGGGAAACACTGAAGCTTTCTTT CASSSPDRGNTEAFF